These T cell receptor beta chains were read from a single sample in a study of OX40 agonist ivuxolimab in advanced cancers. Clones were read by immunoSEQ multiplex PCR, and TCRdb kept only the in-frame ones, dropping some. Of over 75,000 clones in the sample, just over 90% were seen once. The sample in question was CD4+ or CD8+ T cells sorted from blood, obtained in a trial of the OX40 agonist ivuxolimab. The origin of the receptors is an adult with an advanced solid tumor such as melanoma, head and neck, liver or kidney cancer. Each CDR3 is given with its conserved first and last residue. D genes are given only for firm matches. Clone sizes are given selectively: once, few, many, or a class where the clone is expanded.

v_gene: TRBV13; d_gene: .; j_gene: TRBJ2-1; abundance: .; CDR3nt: TGTGCCAGCAGCTTAAAGGGCTATGAGCAGTTCTTC; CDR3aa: CASSLKGYEQFF
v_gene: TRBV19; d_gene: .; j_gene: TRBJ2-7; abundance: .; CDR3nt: TGTGCCAGTAGTAAACCTGGGACGGGAGACTACGAGCAGTACTTC; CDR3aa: CASSKPGTGDYEQYF
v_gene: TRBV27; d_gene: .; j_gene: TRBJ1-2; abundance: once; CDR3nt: TGTGCCAGCAGGTCGGTCGTATATGGCTACACCTTC; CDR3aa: CASRSVVYGYTF
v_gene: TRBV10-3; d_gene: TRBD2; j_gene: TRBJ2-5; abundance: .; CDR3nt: TGTGCCATCAGTGAAGATCGACTAGCGCAGGAGACCCAGTACTTC; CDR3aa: CAISEDRLAQETQYF
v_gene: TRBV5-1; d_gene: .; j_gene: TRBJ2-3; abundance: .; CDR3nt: TGCGCCAGCAGCTTCGGGGTTCCTGGCACAGATACGCAGTATTTT; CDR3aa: CASSFGVPGTDTQYF
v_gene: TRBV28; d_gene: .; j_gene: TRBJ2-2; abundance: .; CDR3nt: TGTGCCAGCAGTCTATCAACCCCCAGAGTCCCGGGGGAGCTGTTTTTT; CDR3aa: CASSLSTPRVPGELFF
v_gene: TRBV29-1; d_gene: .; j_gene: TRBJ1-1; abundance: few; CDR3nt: TGCAGCGTGGGGGAGGGTAGAGCTTTCTTT; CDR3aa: CSVGEGRAFF
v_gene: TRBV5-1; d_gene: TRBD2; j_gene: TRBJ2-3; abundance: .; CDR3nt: TGCGCCAGCAGCCCGACTAGCGGGAGCGCAGATACGCAGTATTTT; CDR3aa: CASSPTSGSADTQYF
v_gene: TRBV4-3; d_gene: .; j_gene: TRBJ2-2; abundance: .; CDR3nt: TGCGCCAGCAGCCAAGGGGTGCAGGAGGATGGGGAGCTGTTTTTT; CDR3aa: CASSQGVQEDGELFF
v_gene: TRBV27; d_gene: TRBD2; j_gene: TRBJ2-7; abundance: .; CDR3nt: TGTGCCAGCAGTTTGAGGGGAGGGTACGAGCAGTACTTC; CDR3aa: CASSLRGGYEQYF
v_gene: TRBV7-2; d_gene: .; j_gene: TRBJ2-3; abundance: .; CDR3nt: TGTGCCAGCAGCCACTCAACTGCCGGTCCCCGCACAGGGGATACGCAGTATTTT; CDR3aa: CASSHSTAGPRTGDTQYF
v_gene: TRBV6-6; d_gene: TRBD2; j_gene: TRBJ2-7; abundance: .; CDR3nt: TGTGCCAGTCACCCCACGGGGCTAGCGGGGATCTACGAGCAGTACTTC; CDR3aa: CASHPTGLAGIYEQYF
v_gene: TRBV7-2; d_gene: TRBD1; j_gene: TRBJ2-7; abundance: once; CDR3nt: TGTGCCAGCAGCCCACAGGGGATAAACTCGGGCGAGCAGTACTTC; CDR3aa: CASSPQGINSGEQYF
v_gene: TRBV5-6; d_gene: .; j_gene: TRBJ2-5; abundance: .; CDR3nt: TGTGCCAGCAGCTCGGCCCTTGAACTGGAGACCCAGTACTTC; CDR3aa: CASSSALELETQYF
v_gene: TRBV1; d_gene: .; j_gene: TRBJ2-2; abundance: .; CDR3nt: TGCACCACCCCTAACCACACCGGGGAGCTGTTTTTT; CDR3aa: CTTPNHTGELFF
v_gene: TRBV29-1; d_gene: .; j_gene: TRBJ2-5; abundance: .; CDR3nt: TGCAGCGTTGACCTTACTAGATCAGGGACCCAGTACTTC; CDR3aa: CSVDLTRSGTQYF
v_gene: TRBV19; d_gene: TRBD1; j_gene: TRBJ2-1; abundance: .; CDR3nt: TGTGCCAGTTCGGACAGGGTAGTAGGTGAGCAGTTCTTC; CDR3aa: CASSDRVVGEQFF
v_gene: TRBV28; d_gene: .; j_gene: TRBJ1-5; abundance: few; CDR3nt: TGTGCCAGCAGTTTAGGTAGGATAAGTAATCAGCCCCAGCATTTT; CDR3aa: CASSLGRISNQPQHF
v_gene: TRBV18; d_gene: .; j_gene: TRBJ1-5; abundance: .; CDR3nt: TGTGCCAGCTCGCAAAATAGCAATCAGCCCCAGCATTTT; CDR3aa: CASSQNSNQPQHF
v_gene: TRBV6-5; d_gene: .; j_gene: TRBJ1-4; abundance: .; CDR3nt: TGTGCCAGCAGGGACTTCGGACAGCATAATGAAAAACTGTTTTTT; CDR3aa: CASRDFGQHNEKLFF
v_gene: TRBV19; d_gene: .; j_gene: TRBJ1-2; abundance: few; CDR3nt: TGTGCCGTAGGAAGGGGGGCTGACTATGGCTACACCTTC; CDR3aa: CAVGRGADYGYTF
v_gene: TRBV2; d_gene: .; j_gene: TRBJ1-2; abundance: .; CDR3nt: TGTGCCAGCAGTCAAAGGGGTGGGACGGATGGCTACACCTTC; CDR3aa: CASSQRGGTDGYTF
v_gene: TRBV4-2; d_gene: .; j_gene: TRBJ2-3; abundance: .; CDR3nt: TGTGCCAGCAGCCAAGAGGCCTTCGATACGCAGTATTTT; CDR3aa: CASSQEAFDTQYF
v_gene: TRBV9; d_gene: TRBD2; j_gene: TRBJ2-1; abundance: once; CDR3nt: TGTGCCAGCAGCGCTCTAGCGGGAGGGCCTAGATCCAATGAGCAGTTCTTC; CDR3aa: CASSALAGGPRSNEQFF
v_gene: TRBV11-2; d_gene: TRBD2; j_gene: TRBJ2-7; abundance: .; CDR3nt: TGTGCCAGCGGGACTAGCGGGAGTAGGGCCTACGAGCAGTACTTC; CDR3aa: CASGTSGSRAYEQYF
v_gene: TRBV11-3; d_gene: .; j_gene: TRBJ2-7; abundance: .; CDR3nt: TGTGCCAGCAGCGCTGTGACCAGGGTTACCTCTCCCTACGAGCAGTACTTC; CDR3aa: CASSAVTRVTSPYEQYF
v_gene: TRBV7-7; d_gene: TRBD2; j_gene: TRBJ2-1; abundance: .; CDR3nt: TGTGCCAGCAGCTTAGTGGGTAGCGGGAGGGCCTTTTATGAGCAGTTCTTC; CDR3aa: CASSLVGSGRAFYEQFF
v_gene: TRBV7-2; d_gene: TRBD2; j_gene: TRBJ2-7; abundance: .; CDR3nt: TGTGCCAGCAGCTGGGCGGCTAGCGGGAGGGTGTACGAGCAGTACTTC; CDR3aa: CASSWAASGRVYEQYF
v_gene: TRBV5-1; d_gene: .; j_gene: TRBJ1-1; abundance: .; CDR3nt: TGCGCCAGCAGCTTTGGAGGGAACACTGAAGCTTTCTTT; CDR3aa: CASSFGGNTEAFF
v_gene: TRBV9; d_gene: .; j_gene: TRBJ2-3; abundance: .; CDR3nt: TGTGCCAGCAGCGTCGGGATTAGGACAGATACGCAGTATTTT; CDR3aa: CASSVGIRTDTQYF
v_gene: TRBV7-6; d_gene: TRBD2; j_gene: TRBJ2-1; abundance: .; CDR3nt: TGTGCCAGCAGCTCGGGGACTAGCCCCATCAATGAGCAGTTCTTC; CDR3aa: CASSSGTSPINEQFF
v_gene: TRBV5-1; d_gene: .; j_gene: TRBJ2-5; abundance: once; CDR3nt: TGCGCCAGCAGCTTTGGGGGGGCGCGAGAGACCCAGTACTTC; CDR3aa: CASSFGGARETQYF
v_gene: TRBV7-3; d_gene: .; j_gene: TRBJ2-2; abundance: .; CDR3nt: TGTGCCAGCAGCCCGAATGGGGTTAACACCGGGGAGCTGTTTTTT; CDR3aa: CASSPNGVNTGELFF
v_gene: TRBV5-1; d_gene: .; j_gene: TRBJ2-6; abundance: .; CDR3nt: TGCGCCAGCATGGATAATTCTGGGGCCAACGTCCTGACTTTC; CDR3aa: CASMDNSGANVLTF
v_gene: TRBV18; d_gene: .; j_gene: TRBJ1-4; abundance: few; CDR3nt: TGTGCCAGCTCACAACAGGGCGAAAAACTGTTTTTT; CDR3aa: CASSQQGEKLFF
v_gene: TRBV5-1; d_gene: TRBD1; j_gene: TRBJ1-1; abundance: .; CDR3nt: TGCGCCAGCAGCCCGGGAGGGACAGCTAACACTGAAGCTTTCTTT; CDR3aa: CASSPGGTANTEAFF
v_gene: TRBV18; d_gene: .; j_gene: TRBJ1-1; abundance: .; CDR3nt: TGTGCCAGCTCACCACAGTCGATTTCGGGAGGGGCGGGGGAAGGCACTGAAGCTTTCTTT; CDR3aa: CASSPQSISGGAGEGTEAFF
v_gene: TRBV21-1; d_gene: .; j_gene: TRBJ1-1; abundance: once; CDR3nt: TGTGCCAGCAGCAAAGAGGCTTGGGGGACTGAAGCTTTCTTT; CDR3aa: CASSKEAWGTEAFF
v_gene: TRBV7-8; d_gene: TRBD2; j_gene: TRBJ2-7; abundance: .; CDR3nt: TGTGCCAGCAGCCCGGGGACTAGCGGGCCCTACGAGCAGTACTTC; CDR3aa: CASSPGTSGPYEQYF
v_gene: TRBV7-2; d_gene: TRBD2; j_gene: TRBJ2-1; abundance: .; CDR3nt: TGTGCCAGCAGCCCCAATAGCGGGACGGGGAATGAGCAGTTCTTC; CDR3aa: CASSPNSGTGNEQFF
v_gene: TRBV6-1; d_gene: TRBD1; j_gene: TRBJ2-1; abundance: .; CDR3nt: TGTGCCAGCAAAAGGACAGGTACCCATGAGCAGTTCTTC; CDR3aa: CASKRTGTHEQFF
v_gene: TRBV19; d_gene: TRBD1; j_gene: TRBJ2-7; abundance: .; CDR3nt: TGTGCCAGTAGTATCCCGGGACAGGGGGAGCAGTACTTC; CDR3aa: CASSIPGQGEQYF
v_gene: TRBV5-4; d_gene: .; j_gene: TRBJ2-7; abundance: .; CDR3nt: TGTGCCAGCAGCTTTGGAGGGGACCGGAGCTACGAGCAGTACTTC; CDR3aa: CASSFGGDRSYEQYF
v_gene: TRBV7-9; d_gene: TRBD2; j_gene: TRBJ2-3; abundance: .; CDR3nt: TGTGCCAGCAGCATCCCTAGGCGGGAGGGCAGCACAGATACGCAGTATTTT; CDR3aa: CASSIPRREGSTDTQYF
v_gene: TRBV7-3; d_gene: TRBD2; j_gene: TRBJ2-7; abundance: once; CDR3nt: TGTGCCAGCAGCGTAACTAGCGGGAGCACCTACGAGCAGTACTTC; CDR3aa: CASSVTSGSTYEQYF
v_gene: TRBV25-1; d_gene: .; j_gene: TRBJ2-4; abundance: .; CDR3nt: TGTGCCAGCAGTGAAACTATCTTAGCCAAAAACATTCAGTACTTC; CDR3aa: CASSETILAKNIQYF
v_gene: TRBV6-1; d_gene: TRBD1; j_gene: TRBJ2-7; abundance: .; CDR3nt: TGTGCCAGCCGGGACAGGGGTCCCTACGAGCAGTACTTC; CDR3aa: CASRDRGPYEQYF